The 28 T cell receptor beta chains below come from one sample, sequenced in a study of shared clonotypes between healthy human individuals. Libraries were prepared by immunoSEQ multiplex PCR; TCRdb keeps only in-frame clonotypes and omits some of them. The sample holds 2,500,000 or so clones, around 92% seen once. The sample consisted of naive CD4+ T cells from PBMCs. Subset here: CD45RA+ positively selected. The receptors were gathered from a man aged 18 to 29 in good health. Some clones in this sample may be carry-over from other donors' samples.

This rearrangement joins TRBV11-3 to TRBJ2-7; D is possibly TRBD2 (6 bases). This CDR3 region has 15 residues. The V end lost 5 bases, the J end lost 0 bases, and 14 bases lay between the germline ends. The germline gives CDR1 SGHNT, CDR2 YENEEA. CDR3 protein: CASSPTGGVSYEQYF. In DNA, the CDR3 is TGTGCCAGCAGCCCTACCGGGGGAGTCTCCTACGAGCAGTACTTC.

The chain has TRBV7-3 and TRBJ2-1, with 8 nucleotides matching TRBD2. This CDR3 spans 17 amino acids. Germline trimming cut 4 bases from V and 6 bases from J; bases unmatched to any gene: 14. Per germline, CDR1 SGHTA and CDR2 FQGTGA. The CDR3 reads CASSSPVSGSVSNEQFF. In DNA, the CDR3 is TGTGCCAGCAGCTCCCCTGTCAGCGGGAGTGTCTCCAATGAGCAGTTCTTC. The entire variable domain, with the rest obtained from reference TRBV7-3 and TRBJ2-1, is as follows: GAGVSQTPSNKVTEKGKYVELRCDPISGHTALYWYRQSLGQGPEFLIYFQGTGAADDSGLPNDRFFAVRPEGSVSTLKIQRTERGDSAVYLCASSSPVSGSVSNEQFFGPGTRLTVL.

Remarks on this clone: This same CDR3 is encoded by further DNA sequences in the sample. The gene calls are TRBV18 and TRBJ2-5; 9 nucleotides align to TRBD1. CDR3 size: 15 residues. Germline lookup yields CDR1 KGHSH and CDR2 LQKENI. J lost 4 bases, V lost 3 bases, and 6 bases had no gene match. CDR3: CASSPPGQGRETQYF. The CDR3 nucleotides are TGTGCCAGCTCACCGCCGGGACAGGGAAGAGAGACCCAGTACTTC.

The V and J genes are TRBV25-1 and TRBJ2-7; a possible D gene is TRBD2 (7 bases). V lost 2 bases, J lost 4 bases, and 15 bases lay in between. Germline V gives CDR1 MGHDK, CDR2 SYGVNS. The CDR3 contains 15 residues. Here the CDR3 DNA reads TGTGCCAGCAGTGAAGGGGGGGCCCGGGCTTACGAGCAGTACTTC. It codes for CASSEGGARAYEQYF.

This chain uses TRBV4-2 with TRBJ2-1; the match to TRBD2 covers 7 bases. CDR3 length equals 16 residues. Trimming at V came to 0 bases and at J to 5 bases, leaving 7 bases not matched to a gene. Germline CDR1 and CDR2: LGHNA and YNFKEQ. This CDR3 is CASSQERLAVNNEQFF. The CDR3 DNA sequence: TGTGCCAGCAGCCAAGAACGCCTAGCGGTAAACAATGAGCAGTTCTTC.

The rearrangement uses TRBV7-2 and TRBJ1-1; tentatively, D is TRBD1 (6 bases). CDR1 and CDR2 from the germline V gene are SGHTA and FQGNSA. Between the trimmed V and J ends, which lost 1 base and 8 bases, there was a span of 17 bases. The CDR3 extends over 15 amino acids. The CDR3 reads CASSLGPIVQGEAFF. In nucleotides, the CDR3 is TGTGCCAGCAGCTTAGGGCCGATCGTGCAGGGGGAAGCTTTCTTT.

Comment on this clone: Other DNA sequences within the sample encode an identical CDR3. The rearrangement links TRBV7-9 to TRBJ1-5; D possibly corresponds to TRBD1 (6 bases). Germline CDR1 is SEHNR and CDR2 is FQNEAQ (reference sequence). This CDR3 has 15 amino acids. V was trimmed by 0 bases and J by 0 bases, leaving 6 bases between them. The CDR3 spells CASSLAGGSNQPQHF. CDR3 sequence (DNA): TGTGCCAGCAGCTTAGCAGGGGGTAGCAATCAGCCCCAGCATTTT.

The V gene is TRBV9, the J gene TRBJ1-2; perhaps TRBD1 as D (6 bases). Germline CDR1 SGDLS, CDR2 YYNGEE. CDR3 length equals 13 residues. Between the trimmed V and J ends, which lost 4 bases and 7 bases, there was a span of 14 bases. The CDR3 loop reads CASSHREGSGYTF. DNA of the CDR3: TGTGCCAGCAGCCACAGGGAGGGTAGTGGCTACACCTTC.

For this clone: Other nucleotide sequences in the sample specify the same CDR3. The chain carries TRBV28 and TRBJ1-2, with D tentatively TRBD1 (5 bases). Trimming shortened V by 3 bases and J by 5 bases, and 10 bases separated the two germline ends. The CDR3 is made up of 13 amino acids. Germline assignment: CDR1 MDHEN and CDR2 SYDVKM. The CDR3 nucleotides are TGTGCCAGCAGTTTTCCGCAGGGTTATGGCTACACCTTC. Amino acid sequence: CASSFPQGYGYTF.

The chain carries TRBV12-5 and TRBJ1-1, with 7 nucleotides matching TRBD1. This CDR3 region has 13 residues. Germline V gives CDR1 LGHNT, CDR2 FRNRAP. V trimming: 5 bases; J trimming: 2 bases; junction bases outside the gene matches: 2. As DNA, the CDR3 is TGTGCTAGTGGTAACAGGGGAAACACTGAAGCTTTCTTT. Translating it yields CASGNRGNTEAFF.

The V call is TRBV6-6, the J call TRBJ1-5; D not resolved. From germline, CDR1 is MNHNY and CDR2 SVGAGI (reference sequence). The germline V and J ends were trimmed by 7 bases and 6 bases, with 13 bases remaining between them. This CDR3 is 13 amino acids long. In DNA, the CDR3 is TGTGCCAGCACCCCCCCGATGGGTCAGCCCCAGCATTTT. Protein sequence: CASTPPMGQPQHF.

This chain uses TRBV5-1 with TRBJ2-7, with 8 bases aligning to TRBD1. Germline V gives CDR1 SGHRS, CDR2 YFSETQ. V gave up 7 bases and J gave up 2 bases; unmatched junction bases: 14. The CDR3 covers 16 residues. The CDR3 nucleotides are TGCGCCAGCTTCAAAGGTGGACAGGGCCCTCCCTACGAGCAGTACTTC. Protein product: CASFKGGQGPPYEQYF.

This chain links TRBV6-6 with TRBJ1-5; TRBD1 agrees at 8 bases. The CDR3 covers 14 residues. The V gene end was trimmed by 2 bases and the J gene end by 6 bases; junction bases not matched to a gene: 3. CDR1 and CDR2 (germline): MNHNY, SVGAGI (reference sequence). The CDR3 is CASSYTDRGQPQHF. The CDR3 nucleotides read TGTGCCAGCAGTTACACCGACAGGGGTCAGCCCCAGCATTTT.

The chain is built from TRBV18 and TRBJ1-1, with TRBD1 matching over 11 bases. The CDR3 is made up of 16 amino acids. Germline-derived CDR1 and CDR2 are KGHSH and LQKENI. With 5 bases clipped from V and 5 bases from J, the junction kept 10 bases outside the gene matches. DNA for the CDR3: TGTGCCAGCTCAGCCAAAGGACAGGGGGCGGGTACTGAAGCTTTCTTT. This encodes CASSAKGQGAGTEAFF.

The chain joins TRBV5-1 to TRBJ2-1, with 8 positions matching TRBD2. Germline V gives CDR1 SGHRS, CDR2 YFSETQ. V gave up 4 bases and J gave up 7 bases; unmatched junction bases: 13. This CDR3 is 16 amino acids long. This CDR3 is CASSIQSGSLGNEQFF. The CDR3 region has the DNA TGCGCCAGCAGCATACAAAGCGGGAGTCTAGGGAATGAGCAGTTCTTC.

This clone came up once. The sample has other DNA sequences that encode this CDR3 too. The chain links TRBV28 to TRBJ2-7; maybe TRBD2 (5 bases). V lost 2 bases, J lost 3 bases, and 14 bases lay in between. This CDR3 is built from 15 residues. Per the germline V gene, CDR1 is MDHEN and CDR2 is SYDVKM. CDR3 DNA: TGTGCCAGCAGTTTAGAAGCTAGAGGGCACTACGAGCAGTACTTC. Translating gives CASSLEARGHYEQYF.

The rearrangement links TRBV5-1 to TRBJ2-3; TRBD2 aligns across 7 bases. This CDR3 has 17 residues. Germline V gene sequence: CDR1 SGHRS, CDR2 YFSETQ. The V segment lost 0 bases and the J segment 1 base; nucleotides outside the gene matches: 8. As DNA, the CDR3 is TGCGCCAGCAGCTTGGGGTTGTCGGGAGGTGGCACAGATACGCAGTATTTT. Encoded protein: CASSLGLSGGGTDTQYF. Full variable domain (rest looked up from reference TRBV5-1 and TRBJ2-3): KAGVTQTPRYLIKTRGQQVTLSCSPISGHRSVSWYQQTPGQGLQFLFEYFSETQRNKGNFPGRFSGRQFSNSRSEMNVSTLELGDSALYLCASSLGLSGGGTDTQYFGPGTRLTVL.

The V and J genes are TRBV18 and TRBJ2-3; D perhaps matches TRBD1 (5 bases). Germline V gene data show CDR1 as KGHSH and CDR2 as LQKENI. CDR3 length equals 16 residues. V dropped 4 bases and J dropped 2 bases, with 16 bases sitting between them. The CDR3: CASSRSTGPLTDTQYF. CDR3 sequence (DNA): TGTGCCAGCTCACGCTCTACAGGCCCCCTCACAGATACGCAGTATTTT.

V and J are TRBV7-8 and TRBJ2-5; TRBD2 agrees at 11 bases. V lost 5 bases and J lost 5; bases outside the gene matches: 4. The CDR3 contains 14 residues. Germline V lookup: CDR1 SGHVS, CDR2 FQNEAQ. Here the CDR3 DNA reads TGTGCCAGCAGCGTGCTAGCGGGGGGCGAGACCCAGTACTTC. Its translation is CASSVLAGGETQYF. Supplemented by reference TRBV7-8 and TRBJ2-5, the full variable domain reads GAGVSQSPRYKVAKRGQDVALRCDPISGHVSLFWYQQALGQGPEFLTYFQNEAQLDKSGLPSDRFFAERPEGSVSTLKIQRTQQEDSAVYLCASSVLAGGETQYFGPGTRLLVL.

The chain employs TRBV2 and TRBJ2-7; TRBD2 agrees at 7 bases. The CDR3 has 10 residues. After removal of 11 bases from V and 5 bases from J, the junction contained 3 bases not matched to a gene. The germline V gene has CDR1 SNHLY and CDR2 FYNNEI. The CDR3 DNA sequence: TGTGCCGGGGGGGAGAACGAGCAGTACTTC. It specifies CAGGENEQYF.

The V gene is TRBV19, the J gene TRBJ1-2; 7 bases agree with TRBD1. V lost 6 bases, J lost 5 bases, and 9 bases stayed unmatched. CDR1 and CDR2 (germline): LNHDA, SQIVND (reference sequence). The CDR3 length is 14 residues. The chain's CDR3 is CASRIQGTDYGYTF. In DNA form, the CDR3 reads TGTGCCAGTAGAATACAGGGGACGGATTATGGCTACACCTTC.

This clone was detected only once. The genes are TRBV5-1 and TRBJ2-4; TRBD1 aligns across 8 bases. Germline V gives CDR1 SGHRS, CDR2 YFSETQ. The V segment lost 0 bases and the J segment 8 bases; nucleotides outside the gene matches: 10. The CDR3 has 16 residues. The CDR3 sequence: CASSLGAGGIFDIQYF. CDR3 coding DNA: TGCGCCAGCAGCTTGGGAGCAGGGGGCATATTTGACATTCAGTACTTC. The whole variable domain, filled in from reference TRBV5-1 and TRBJ2-4, reads KAGVTQTPRYLIKTRGQQVTLSCSPISGHRSVSWYQQTPGQGLQFLFEYFSETQRNKGNFPGRFSGRQFSNSRSEMNVSTLELGDSALYLCASSLGAGGIFDIQYFGAGTRLSVL.

This chain uses TRBV7-9 with TRBJ1-6, with 8 nucleotides matching TRBD1. CDR3 size: 16 residues. CDR1 is SEHNR and CDR2 is FQNEAQ in the germline V gene (reference sequence). V lost 5 bases, J lost 0 bases, and 3 bases stayed unmatched. The chain's CDR3 is CASSPDRASYNSPLHF. CDR3 bases: TGTGCCAGCAGCCCGGACAGGGCCTCCTATAATTCACCCCTCCACTTT.

This clone was observed once. The V call is TRBV18, the J call TRBJ2-5, with D uncertain. The CDR3 runs 15 residues. Germline loops: CDR1 KGHSH, CDR2 LQKENI. V dropped 2 bases and J dropped 1 base, with 11 bases sitting between them. CDR3 residues: CASSPDAVAQETQYF. The CDR3 DNA reads as TGTGCCAGCTCACCAGACGCGGTCGCCCAAGAGACCCAGTACTTC.

This clone turned up a few times. Different DNA sequences within this sample yield the same CDR3. J is TRBJ1-1 and V is TRBV5-1, with D unclear. CDR1 is SGHRS and CDR2 is YFSETQ in the germline V gene. V dropped 0 bases and J dropped 0 bases, with 6 bases sitting between them. This CDR3 contains 14 residues. CDR3 loop: CASSLERLNTEAFF. CDR3 DNA sequence: TGCGCCAGCAGCTTGGAAAGACTGAACACTGAAGCTTTCTTT. Combining the CDR3 with reference TRBV5-1 and TRBJ1-1 gives the whole variable domain KAGVTQTPRYLIKTRGQQVTLSCSPISGHRSVSWYQQTPGQGLQFLFEYFSETQRNKGNFPGRFSGRQFSNSRSEMNVSTLELGDSALYLCASSLERLNTEAFFGQGTRLTVV.

V gene TRBV7-8 combines with J gene TRBJ2-5; D not resolved. Trimming shortened V by 5 bases and J by 2 bases, and 9 bases separated the two germline ends. Per the germline V gene, CDR1 is SGHVS and CDR2 is FQNEAQ. The CDR3 contains 13 residues. The CDR3 nucleotides are TGTGCCAGCAGCCCCCTGGCTCAAGAGACCCAGTACTTC. This translates into CASSPLAQETQYF.

The genes are TRBV10-1 and TRBJ1-4; D is undetermined. The V end was cut by 3 bases, the J end by 5 bases, with 10 bases between. The germline V gene has CDR1 WNHNN and CDR2 SYGVQD (reference sequence). The CDR3 covers 14 residues. This CDR3 is CASSEGGSNEKLFF. CDR3 bases: TGCGCCAGCAGTGAAGGCGGCTCAAATGAAAAACTGTTTTTT.

About this clone itself: Additional DNA sequences in this sample encode the identical CDR3. The CDR3 loop reads CASSLGGGEKLFF. The CDR3 DNA follows: TGTGCCAGCAGCTTAGGAGGAGGTGAAAAACTGTTTTTT. V usage is TRBV7-9 and J usage is TRBJ1-4, with D uncertain. Germline V gene sequence: CDR1 SEHNR, CDR2 FQNEAQ (reference sequence). CDR3 length: 13 amino acids. Trimming stripped 1 base from V and 7 bases from J, with 7 bases between.